This passage covers 30 T cell receptor beta chains from one sample sequenced in a study of post-analysis software for immune sequencing data. TCR beta libraries were prepared from cDNA with unique molecular identifiers. TCRdb itself ran the PCR reads through MiXCR, one entry per CDR3 protein. Of around 250,000 distinct CDR3 sequences detected, less than 40% appear once; the ten largest clones hold under 5%. No antigen is known for these receptors. Findings of the study overall: Roughly five TRBV segments appeared more often in patients than in controls, and TRBV5-6, TRBV5-1 and TRBV20-1 were among these.

Material for sequencing was blood. These receptors were collected from a girl aged 5 to 17 with multiple sclerosis.

This clonotype came up many times. The V and J genes are TRBV5-1 and TRBJ2-1; possibly TRBD1 for D (6 bases). Between the trimmed V and J ends, which lost 0 bases and 4 bases, there was a span of 11 bases. CDR1 and CDR2 (germline): SGHRS, YFSETQ. The CDR3 spans 15 residues. For the CDR3, the DNA is TGCGCCAGCAGCTTGGCTGTTACAGGGTACAATGAGCAGTTCTTC. Protein: CASSLAVTGYNEQFF.

The chain carries TRBV6-1 and TRBJ1-1, with TRBD1 identical over 7 bases. The germline V gene has CDR1 MNHNS and CDR2 SASEGT. Losses at the gene ends were 9 bases for V and 8 bases for J; bases not matched to a gene: 6. CDR3 length: 11 residues. CDR3 loop: CASRGGGEAFF. CDR3 bases: TGTGCCAGTCGAGGGGGCGGGGAAGCTTTCTTT.

The rearrangement joins TRBV5-4 to TRBJ2-1, with 12 bases aligning to TRBD2. Germline CDR1 is SGHNT and CDR2 is YYREEE (reference sequence). V shed 0 bases, J shed 4 bases, and the junction held 5 bases outside the gene matches. The CDR3 is 17 amino acids. In DNA form, the CDR3 reads TGTGCCAGCAGCTTGGGACTAGCGGGAGCGGGATACAATGAGCAGTTCTTC. It yields the protein CASSLGLAGAGYNEQFF. The variable domain in full, with the rest retrieved from reference TRBV5-4 and TRBJ2-1, is ETGVTQSPTHLIKTRGQQVTLRCSSQSGHNTVSWYQQALGQGPQFIFQYYREEENGRGNFPPRFSGLQFPNYSSELNVNALELDDSALYLCASSLGLAGAGYNEQFFGPGTRLTVL.

The chain couples TRBV7-8 to TRBJ1-2; 10 bases match TRBD1. The CDR3 length is 17 residues. Unmatched junction bases numbered 14, after V lost 5 bases and J lost 5 bases. Germline CDR1 reads SGHVS; CDR2 reads FQNEAQ. CDR3 sequence (DNA): TGTGCCAGCAGCCCACCGGGACAGGGGACCCCGCTATATGGCTACACCTTC. Translating gives CASSPPGQGTPLYGYTF.

This clonotype appeared many times. The genes are TRBV20-1 and TRBJ2-3, with D possibly TRBD2 on 5 matching bases. Trimming stripped 6 bases from V and 0 bases from J, with 19 bases between. The CDR3 consists of 16 residues. Germline CDR1 is DFQATT and CDR2 is SNEGSKA (reference sequence). The CDR3 loop reads CSATGRAGPSTDTQYF. CDR3 in DNA: TGCAGTGCCACCGGCCGCGCGGGTCCAAGCACAGATACGCAGTATTTT.

The rearrangement uses TRBV4-1 and TRBJ2-7; TRBD1 might be the D (5 bases). The V gene's germline CDR1 is MGHRA and CDR2 YSYEKL. The CDR3 covers 15 residues. The germline V and J ends were trimmed by 1 base and 0 bases, with 10 bases remaining between them. The CDR3 here is CASSQGGSSSYEQYF. In nucleotides, the CDR3 is TGCGCCAGCAGCCAAGGGGGCAGCAGCTCCTACGAGCAGTACTTC.

On this clonotype itself: A much larger clonotype is one base distant, so this may be a read error. The CDR3 nucleotides are TGTGCCAGCAGTTTTAAGGCCCGCAAAGGGATTCTGTACTTC. This codes for CASSFKARKGILYF. The genes are TRBV12-3 or TRBV12-4 and TRBJ2-4; the D is unclear. This CDR3 is built from 14 residues.

The sample holds one count of this clonotype. This may be a read error, as it is one base from a much larger clone. The chain employs TRBV5-4 and TRBJ1-4; 7 nucleotides align to TRBD1. Per germline, CDR1 SGHNT and CDR2 YYREEE (reference sequence). This CDR3 comprises 15 residues. Here the CDR3 DNA reads TGTGCCAGCATGCGGACAGGAGACTCTAATGAAAAACGGTTTTTT. Protein: CASMRTGDSNEKRFF.

Concerning this clonotype: This clone may be a read error of a much larger clone one base away. The chain uses TRBV28 and TRBJ1-2, with 9 bases matching TRBD1. CDR3 length: 16 residues. The germline gives CDR1 MDHEN, CDR2 SYDVKM. V gave up 5 bases and J gave up 7 bases; unmatched junction bases: 14. This CDR3 is CASSIIQGAQRGGYTF. CDR3 DNA: TGTGCCAGCAGTATAATACAGGGGGCGCAACGGGGTGGCTACACCTTC.

Notes on this clonotype: A read error may be the cause here, since a much bigger clone is one base away. The V gene is TRBV9, the J gene TRBJ1-2; TRBD1 is a possible D gene (5 bases). Germline V gives CDR1 SGDLS, CDR2 YYNGEE. The CDR3 length is 14 residues. In DNA form, the CDR3 reads TGTGCCAGCAGCGTCGGGGCAGGCTCCTATAGCTACACCTTC. This sequence encodes CASSVGAGSYSYTF. Combining the CDR3 with reference TRBV9 and TRBJ1-2 gives the whole variable domain DSGVTQTPKHLITATGQRVTLRCSPRSGDLSVYWYQQSLDQGLQFLIQYYNGEERAKGNILERFSAQQFPDLHSELNLSSLELGDSALYFCASSVGAGSYSYTFGSGTRLTVV.

This clonotype was recorded many times. The chain joins TRBV14 to TRBJ2-3; 7 bases fit TRBD1. J gave up 6 bases and V 5 bases, and 11 bases lay outside the gene matches. The V gene's germline CDR1 is SGHDN and CDR2 FVKESK. This CDR3 is built from 15 residues. Here the CDR3 DNA reads TGTGCCAGCAGCTTCGGACAGGCGGTAGGGGATACGCAGTATTTT. Its translation is CASSFGQAVGDTQYF.

Ten or more counts support this clonotype. The CDR3 nucleotides are TGTGCCAGCGTCCTCGCCTCCTACAATGAGCAGTTCTTC. Protein sequence: CASVLASYNEQFF. The chain links TRBV7-8 to TRBJ2-1; D not resolved. V lost 8 bases, J lost 0 bases, and 8 bases lay in between. This CDR3 is built from 13 residues. Germline V gives CDR1 SGHVS, CDR2 FQNEAQ.

This clonotype was picked up many times. The chain joins TRBV12-3 or TRBV12-4 to TRBJ2-1; 7 bases match TRBD2. The trim removed 3 bases at V and 8 bases at J, leaving 22 bases unmatched. The CDR3 contains 19 residues. CDR3 amino acids: CASSFYRTPGLERPHEQFF. CDR3 DNA sequence: TGTGCCAGCAGTTTCTACCGTACCCCCGGACTAGAAAGGCCCCATGAGCAGTTCTTC.

The V gene is TRBV20-1, the J gene TRBJ2-1; TRBD1 agrees at 7 bases. The CDR3 is 13 amino acids. Germline V gene lookup returns CDR1 DFQATT and CDR2 SNEGSKA (reference sequence). Trimming removed 4 bases from V and 12 bases from J; junction bases left unmatched: 12. CDR3 sequence reads: CSATTYRGALQFF. As DNA, the CDR3 is TGCAGTGCTACCACCTACAGGGGCGCCCTGCAGTTCTTC.

There are a few counts of this clonotype. The CDR3 DNA sequence: TGTGCCAGCAGCAAAGTGAAGGGAACAGGGCAGTTCTTC. Translating it yields CASSKVKGTGQFF. This rearrangement joins TRBV21-1 to TRBJ2-1; no check of the table's D call, TRBD1, against the DNA was made. TRBV21-1 is classified as a pseudogene. This CDR3 is built from 13 residues.

This clonotype was recorded at least ten times. The chain recombines TRBV5-6 with TRBJ1-2; D is unclear. This CDR3 has 17 residues. The germline V and J ends were trimmed by 0 bases and 4 bases, with 19 bases remaining between them. The germline CDR1 and CDR2 sequences are SGHDT and YYEEEE. Here the CDR3 DNA reads TGTGCCAGCAGCTTGGCCGGGGAACAGCCGCTTAGCTATGGCTACACCTTC. Translated, it gives CASSLAGEQPLSYGYTF.

This clonotype was seen a single time. A much larger clone sits a single nucleotide away, making a read error possible. The rearrangement uses TRBV12-3 or TRBV12-4 and TRBJ2-1; TRBD2 agrees at 7 bases. V lost 6 bases, J lost 6 bases, and 11 bases stayed unmatched. This CDR3 has 15 residues. The CDR3 reads CASSRRAGSANEQFF. The CDR3 bases are TGTGCCAGCAGCCGTCGAGCGGGAAGTGCCAATGAGCAGTTCTTC.

The chain combines TRBV10-3 with TRBJ2-7; 10 bases align to TRBD1. In germline, CDR1 is ENHRY, CDR2 SYGVKD. The CDR3 totals 18 residues. V trimming: 4 bases; J trimming: 1 base; junction bases outside the gene matches: 13. CDR3 sequence: CAISAGQGDTFWSYEQYF. CDR3 bases: TGTGCCATCAGTGCCGGACAGGGGGATACCTTCTGGTCCTACGAGCAGTACTTC.

Turning to this clonotype: A much larger clone lies one base from this, so it may be a read error. The V and J genes are TRBV10-3 and TRBJ1-5, with 9 bases identical to TRBD1. The CDR3 loop spans 13 amino acids. CDR1 and CDR2 from the germline V gene are ENHRY and SYGVKD. CDR3 bases: TGTACCATCAGACAGGGGGGCAATCAGCCCCAGCATTTT. Encoded protein: CTIRQGGNQPQHF.

This clonotype was counted many times. The chain links TRBV7-2 to TRBJ2-3; 13 nucleotides agree with TRBD2. The CDR3 totals 16 residues. J was trimmed by 4 bases and V by 3 bases; bases with no gene match: 4. Germline CDR1 is SGHTA and CDR2 is FQGNSA. The CDR3 protein is CASSLRLAGGPDTQYF. The CDR3 nucleotides read TGTGCCAGCAGCTTGAGACTAGCGGGAGGCCCAGATACGCAGTATTTT.

The chain carries TRBV11-2 and TRBJ2-3, with 9 bases identical to TRBD2. V dropped 3 bases and J dropped 10; count of bases not matched to a gene: 14. The CDR3 length is 16 residues. Germline assignment: CDR1 SGHAT and CDR2 FQNNGV. In nucleotides, the CDR3 is TGTGCCAGCAGCTTGAATGGCGGGGGGGCCCGGGATGCGCAGTATTTT. Residues: CASSLNGGGARDAQYF.

This clonotype was observed at least ten times. The rearrangement joins TRBV29-1 to TRBJ1-1; no clear D gene. Trimming left V 4 bases short and J 2 bases short, with 11 bases between. The CDR3 runs 13 residues. Looked up from germline, CDR1 is SQVTM and CDR2 is ANQGSEA. CDR3 region: CSVGKRLNTEAFF. The CDR3 DNA follows: TGCAGCGTTGGTAAAAGGTTAAACACTGAAGCTTTCTTT.

This clonotype came up a few times. The chain uses TRBV14 and TRBJ2-5; D is unresolved. Trimming took off 4 bases at V and 4 bases at J, with 16 bases between the two ends. The CDR3 contains 15 residues. CDR1 and CDR2 (germline): SGHDN, FVKESK. The DNA for the CDR3 is TGTGCCAGCAGCCCTGCAAGATTTCCAGGAGAGACCCAGTACTTC. This gives the protein CASSPARFPGETQYF.

The V gene is TRBV24-1, the J gene TRBJ1-2; D unresolved. The CDR3 runs 16 residues. CDR1 is KGHDR and CDR2 is SFDVKD in the germline V gene. Trimming took 9 bases from V and 0 from J, leaving 19 bases between them. CDR3: CATVRLFAGTNYGYTF. In nucleotides, the CDR3 is TGTGCCACCGTTCGTCTGTTTGCGGGGACTAACTATGGCTACACCTTC.

This clonotype was counted at least ten times. The CDR3: CASSLVWDPGDEQFF. The DNA for the CDR3 is TGTGCCAGCAGCCTCGTCTGGGACCCCGGGGATGAGCAGTTCTTC. V gene TRBV7-9 combines with J gene TRBJ2-1; either TRBD1 or TRBD2 may supply D (5 bases each). V lost 5 bases and J lost 8, with 19 bases in between. Germline V gene data show CDR1 as SEHNR and CDR2 as FQNEAQ (reference sequence). The CDR3 is 15 amino acids.

Comment on this clonotype: Being one base from a much bigger clone, this may be a read error. V and J are TRBV10-3 and TRBJ2-1, with D unclear. Germline lookup yields CDR1 ENHRY and CDR2 SYGVKD. The length of the CDR3 is 12 residues. Trimming removed 6 bases from V and 12 bases from J, with 15 bases in between. DNA for the CDR3: TGTGCCATCAGCAGGACCGGAGATGGGCAGTTCTTC. It specifies CAISRTGDGQFF.

The table lists this clonotype with a few counts. A much larger clonotype is one base distant, so this may be a read error. The chain has TRBV20-1 and TRBJ2-1; D not resolved. With 7 bases removed from V and 2 bases from J, the gap between germline ends came to 21 bases. This CDR3 has 16 amino acids. From germline, CDR1 is DFQATT and CDR2 SNEGSKA (reference sequence). CDR3 in DNA: TGCAGTGTTAACACACCGACACCGAAAGCCTACAATGAGCAGTTCTTC. It codes for CSVNTPTPKAYNEQFF.

The table lists this clonotype with many counts. The CDR3 sequence is CAISDPGPSWGGKNIQYF. The CDR3 region has the DNA TGTGCCATCAGTGACCCAGGGCCCTCGTGGGGGGGCAAAAACATTCAGTACTTC. V and J are TRBV10-3 and TRBJ2-4, with 7 bases that match TRBD2. Germline CDR1 is ENHRY and CDR2 is SYGVKD. The V segment lost 3 bases and the J segment 3 bases; nucleotides outside the gene matches: 14. The CDR3 contains 18 residues.

In its sample, this clonotype was seen a few times. The chain couples TRBV12-3 or TRBV12-4 to TRBJ1-4, with a possible D match to TRBD1 (5 bases). This CDR3 is built from 15 residues. Trimming took off 4 bases at V and 8 bases at J, with 17 bases between the two ends. CDR3 loop: CASSSHRSLREKLFF. The CDR3 region has the DNA TGTGCCAGCAGTTCCCACAGGAGTCTGAGGGAAAAACTGTTTTTT.

This clonotype was recorded at least ten times. The CDR3 loop reads CASSSGTGVVETQYF. CDR3 nucleotides: TGTGCCAGCAGTTCCGGGACAGGGGTTGTCGAGACCCAGTACTTC. The J gene is TRBJ2-5, the V gene TRBV12-3 or TRBV12-4; 10 bases match TRBD1. The trim removed 4 bases at V and 5 bases at J, leaving 7 bases unmatched. The CDR3 extends over 15 amino acids.